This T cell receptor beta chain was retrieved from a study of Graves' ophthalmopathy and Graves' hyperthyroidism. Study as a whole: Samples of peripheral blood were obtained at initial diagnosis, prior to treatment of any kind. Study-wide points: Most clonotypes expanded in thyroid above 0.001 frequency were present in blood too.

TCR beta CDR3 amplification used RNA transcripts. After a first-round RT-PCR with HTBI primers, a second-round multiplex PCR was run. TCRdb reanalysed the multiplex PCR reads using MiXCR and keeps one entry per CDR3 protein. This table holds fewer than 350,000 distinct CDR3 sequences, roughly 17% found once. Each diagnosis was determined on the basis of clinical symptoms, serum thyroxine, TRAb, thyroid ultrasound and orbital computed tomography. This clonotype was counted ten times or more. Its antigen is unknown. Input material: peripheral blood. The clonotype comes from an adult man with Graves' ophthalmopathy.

CDR3 residues: CASTLTGGNSNQPQHF. CDR3 nucleotides: TGTGCCAGCACCTTAACGGGGGGAAATAGCAATCAGCCCCAGCATTTT. The chain uses TRBV6-1 and TRBJ1-5; a weak D match, TRBD1 (5 bases). CDR1 is MNHNS and CDR2 is SASEGT in the germline V gene. V was shortened by 7 bases and J by 0 bases, with 16 bases between the two germline ends. The CDR3 length is 16 residues.